The 18 T cell receptor beta chains presented below share a single source sample, sequenced in a study of blood T cell repertoires in COVID-19. The table came from immunoSEQ multiplex PCR; TCRdb's copy has only in-frame clones and leaves some out. In the table there are approximately 300,000 clones, 80% to 90% of which are singletons. Sequenced material: peripheral blood. Receptors originate from a young man with acute or convalescent COVID-19.

J is TRBJ2-5 and V is TRBV13, with TRBD1 matching over 11 bases. J gave up 4 bases and V 2 bases, and 9 bases lay outside the gene matches. This CDR3 is 17 amino acids long. Germline CDR1 PRHDT, CDR2 FYEKMQ (reference sequence). This CDR3 is CASSLSIRTGGGETQYF. In DNA form, the CDR3 reads TGTGCCAGCAGCTTAAGCATAAGGACAGGGGGCGGAGAGACCCAGTACTTC.

The chain carries TRBV19 and TRBJ1-6; D gene ambiguous. Germline-derived CDR1 and CDR2 are LNHDA and SQIVND (reference sequence). The CDR3 sequence is 16 residues long. Trimming took off 3 bases at V and 0 bases at J, with 9 bases between the two ends. The CDR3 DNA reads as TGTGCCAGTAGTATTCTGGGGAGCTCCTATAATTCACCCCTCCACTTT. Translated, it gives CASSILGSSYNSPLHF.

The genes are TRBV7-2 and TRBJ2-7; no clear D gene. The CDR3 has 13 residues. From germline, CDR1 is SGHTA and CDR2 FQGNSA. Trimming shortened V by 2 bases and J by 2 bases, and 7 bases separated the two germline ends. As DNA, the CDR3 is TGTGCCAGCAGCTTACGTCAGACCTACGAGCAGTACTTC. Amino acids: CASSLRQTYEQYF.

The V call is TRBV9, the J call TRBJ2-1, with 8 bases fitting TRBD2. Germline V gene sequence: CDR1 SGDLS, CDR2 YYNGEE. Trimming cost V 7 bases and J 1 base; bases outside gene matches: 4. There are 14 residues in the CDR3. The CDR3 DNA follows: TGTGCCAGCCTAGCGGGTCCGTCCTACAATGAGCAGTTCTTC. Residues: CASLAGPSYNEQFF. The whole variable domain, remainder taken from reference TRBV9 and TRBJ2-1, is DSGVTQTPKHLITATGQRVTLRCSPRSGDLSVYWYQQSLDQGLQFLIQYYNGEERAKGNILERFSAQQFPDLHSELNLSSLELGDSALYFCASLAGPSYNEQFFGPGTRLTVL.

V usage is TRBV7-2 and J usage is TRBJ2-7; D may be TRBD1 (5 bases). V was pared by 1 base and J by 3 bases, with 13 bases between. CDR1 is SGHTA and CDR2 is FQGNSA in the germline V gene. This CDR3 region has 15 residues. The CDR3 nucleotides read TGTGCCAGCAGCTTAGTTAACCCTAGGGGCTACGAGCAGTACTTC. Amino acids: CASSLVNPRGYEQYF.

Concerning this clone: At one end the junction does not follow the germline gene, possibly because of a read error. The CDR3 loop is CSVVGGVNTEAFF. CDR3 DNA: TGCAGCGTCGTTGGAGGGGTGAATACTGAAGCTTTCTTT. The chain is built from TRBV29-1 and TRBJ1-1, with D perhaps TRBD1 (5 bases). The germline CDR1 and CDR2 sequences are SQVTM and ANQGSEA. CDR3 length equals 13 residues. Based on the CDR3 plus reference TRBV29-1 and TRBJ1-1, the full variable domain is SAVISQKPSRDICQRGTSLTIQCQVDSQVTMMFWYRQQPGQSLTLIATANQGSEATYESGFVIDKFPISRPNLTFSTLTVSNMSPEDSSIYLCSVVGGVNTEAFFGQGTRLTVV.

The chain links TRBV28 to TRBJ1-2; maybe TRBD1 (5 bases). CDR1 and CDR2 from the germline V gene are MDHEN and SYDVKM. CDR3 length: 15 residues. Trimming pared 6 bases from V and 4 bases from J, leaving 18 bases between. CDR3 bases: TGTGCCAGCAGCCTGACAGAACAAGCCCCCTATGGCTACACCTTC. Its protein is CASSLTEQAPYGYTF.

This CDR3 is CASKRQGIGYTF. CDR3 sequence (DNA): TGTGCCAGCAAACGACAGGGAATAGGCTACACCTTC. J is TRBJ1-2 and V is TRBV6-5; 7 bases match TRBD1. The CDR3 length is 12 residues. Germline V gives CDR1 MNHEY, CDR2 SVGAGI. V was clipped by 7 bases and J by 8 bases; unmatched bases: 7.

V is TRBV6-5 and J is TRBJ2-7, with D perhaps TRBD1 (5 bases). The CDR3 spans 15 residues. Per the germline V gene, CDR1 is MNHEY and CDR2 is SVGAGI. Trimming stripped 6 bases from V and 4 bases from J, with 19 bases between. The CDR3 DNA reads as TGTGCCAGCAGGTTGACAGTCTCTGGGCCGTACGAGCAGTACTTC. Translated, it gives CASRLTVSGPYEQYF.

The CDR3: CASSELSGGIYEQYF. CDR3 nucleotide sequence: TGTGCCAGCAGTGAATTGTCAGGGGGCATCTACGAGCAGTACTTC. V and J are TRBV6-1 and TRBJ2-7; 8 nucleotides align to TRBD1. The germline V gene encodes CDR1 MNHNS and CDR2 SASEGT. The CDR3 spans 15 residues. The ends lost 2 bases at V and 3 bases at J; junction bases unmatched: 6.

This sequence joins TRBV18 and TRBJ2-2, with D possibly TRBD2 on 7 matching bases. V was pared by 3 bases and J by 6 bases, with 11 bases between. The length of the CDR3 is 14 residues. CDR1 and CDR2 (germline): KGHSH, LQKENI. The CDR3 region is CASSPQGGAGELFF. CDR3 nucleotides: TGTGCCAGCTCACCCCAAGGGGGGGCCGGGGAGCTGTTTTTT. The full variable domain, its missing parts supplied by reference TRBV18 and TRBJ2-2, is NAGVMQNPRHLVRRRGQEARLRCSPMKGHSHVYWYRQLPEEGLKFMVYLQKENIIDESGMPKERFSAEFPKEGPSILRIQQVVRGDSAAYFCASSPQGGAGELFFGEGSRLTVL.

This chain connects TRBV6-5 to TRBJ2-7; maybe TRBD1 (6 bases). The V end lost 9 bases, the J end lost 3 bases, and 18 bases lay between the germline ends. The length of the CDR3 is 14 residues. The germline V gene has CDR1 MNHEY and CDR2 SVGAGI. The CDR3 DNA reads as TGTGCCAGTAAGCCAGGGGAATCATACTACGAGCAGTACTTC. Its translation: CASKPGESYYEQYF.

CDR3 sequence (DNA): TGCGCCAGCAGCATGACGGAGACTGAAGCTTTCTTT. It yields the protein CASSMTETEAFF. V and J are TRBV10-2 and TRBJ1-1; D unresolved. Germline assignment: CDR1 WSHSY and CDR2 SAAADI. The CDR3 loop spans 12 amino acids. Between the trimmed V and J ends, which lost 6 bases and 5 bases, there was a span of 10 bases.

The chain couples TRBV5-6 to TRBJ1-1; 7 positions match TRBD1. The V segment lost 4 bases and the J segment 3 bases; nucleotides outside the gene matches: 18. The CDR3 covers 18 residues. Germline CDR1 and CDR2: SGHDT and YYEEEE. The CDR3: CASSPPTRGVYPDTEAFF. In DNA form, the CDR3 reads TGTGCCAGCAGCCCACCGACCAGGGGGGTTTACCCGGACACTGAAGCTTTCTTT.

This clone appeared once. The chain employs TRBV28 and TRBJ1-3; a possible D gene is TRBD1 (5 bases). Per the germline V gene, CDR1 is MDHEN and CDR2 is SYDVKM. The germline V and J ends were trimmed by 2 bases and 0 bases, with 14 bases remaining between them. This CDR3 comprises 17 residues. CDR3 residues: CASSLDNRILSGNTIYF. DNA for the CDR3: TGTGCCAGCAGTTTAGATAACAGGATACTCTCTGGAAACACCATATATTTT. Looking up the rest from reference TRBV28 and TRBJ1-3 gives the full variable domain: DVKVTQSSRYLVKRTGEKVFLECVQDMDHENMFWYRQDPGLGLRLIYFSYDVKMKEKGDIPEGYSVSREKKERFSLILESASTNQTSMYLCASSLDNRILSGNTIYFGEGSWLTVV.

The chain employs TRBV27 and TRBJ1-6, with a tentative D call TRBD1 (6 bases). This CDR3 has 16 residues. Germline CDR1 reads MNHEY; CDR2 reads SMNVEV (reference sequence). Between the trimmed V and J ends, which lost 6 bases and 7 bases, there was a span of 19 bases. CDR3 residues: CASSKTGNTVNSPLHF. The CDR3 DNA sequence: TGTGCCAGCAGCAAAACAGGGAACACGGTAAATTCACCCCTCCACTTT.

This chain connects TRBV18 to TRBJ1-6, with D perhaps matching TRBD1 (5 bases). V lost 6 bases and J lost 10, with 16 bases in between. This CDR3 spans 14 amino acids. CDR1 and CDR2 from the germline V gene are KGHSH and LQKENI. The CDR3 region has the DNA TGTGCCAGCTCCGGGGGAACGGGGCTCTCACCCCTCCACTTT. Its protein is CASSGGTGLSPLHF.

This chain links TRBV19 with TRBJ1-1, with 7 bases that match TRBD1. The junction had 4 bases not matched to a gene; V was cut back by 3 bases and J by 0 bases. This CDR3 is 15 amino acids long. CDR1 and CDR2 from the germline V gene are LNHDA and SQIVND (reference sequence). Here the CDR3 reads CASSMSDRVNTEAFF. CDR3 nucleotide sequence: TGTGCCAGTAGTATGAGCGACAGGGTGAACACTGAAGCTTTCTTT.